The source of this T cell receptor (beta chain) is a study of shared clonotypes between healthy human individuals. Study information: Ranging from 18 to 49 in age, donors were a couple of women and three men.

Study-wide results and limits: Generation probabilities were higher for clonotypes shared across all four sorted-subset donors than for unshared ones. The represented genetic and exposure-history diversity was limited by the small number of donors.

Germline CDR1 reads SGHRS; CDR2 reads YFSETQ. This CDR3 has 14 residues. The V end lost 6 bases, the J end lost 3 bases, and 13 bases lay between the germline ends. Of note for this clone: Its antigen is not known.

As originally analysed: Filtering differed, since immunoSEQ gave only junction sequences and no quality scores. Generated by immunoSEQ multiplex PCR, the TCRdb table keeps only in-frame clones and is missing some. From that table come the V and J calls and clone size; the DNA was used to work out D and trimming. The table includes over 2 million clones, about nine tenths detected once. The TCR originated in a man aged 18 to 30 in good health. Some clones in this sample may be carry-over from other donors' samples. Material: naive CD4+ T cells from PBMCs. The subset denotes: CD45RA+ positively selected. The chain recombines TRBV5-1 with TRBJ2-1; possibly TRBD1 or TRBD2 for D (5 bases each). CDR3 nucleotide sequence: TGCGCCAGCAAGAACCGGGACGGCTACAATGAGCAGTTCTTC. Translating gives CASKNRDGYNEQFF. Full variable domain (rest looked up from reference TRBV5-1 and TRBJ2-1): KAGVTQTPRYLIKTRGQQVTLSCSPISGHRSVSWYQQTPGQGLQFLFEYFSETQRNKGNFPGRFSGRQFSNSRSEMNVSTLELGDSALYLCASKNRDGYNEQFFGPGTRLTVL.